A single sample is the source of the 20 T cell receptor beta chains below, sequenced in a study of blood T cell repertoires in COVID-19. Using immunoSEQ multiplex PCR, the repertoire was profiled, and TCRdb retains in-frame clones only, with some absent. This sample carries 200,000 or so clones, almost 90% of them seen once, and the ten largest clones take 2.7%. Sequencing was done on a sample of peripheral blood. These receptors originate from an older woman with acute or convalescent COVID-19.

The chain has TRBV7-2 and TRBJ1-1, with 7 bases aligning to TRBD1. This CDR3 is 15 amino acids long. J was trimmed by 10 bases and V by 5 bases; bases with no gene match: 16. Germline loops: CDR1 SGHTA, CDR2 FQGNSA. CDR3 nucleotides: TGTGCCAGCAGCGAGGGACAGCTAAGGCTGGGGCTAGCTTTCTTT. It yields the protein CASSEGQLRLGLAFF.

The CDR3 sequence: CASSLNFREAFF. CDR3 DNA: TGTGCCAGCAGCTTGAATTTCAGGGAAGCTTTCTTT. The rearrangement links TRBV5-5 to TRBJ1-1; D not resolved. V was cut by 1 base and J by 8 bases, with 9 bases left in between. The germline V gene encodes CDR1 SGHKS and CDR2 YYEKEE (reference sequence). This CDR3 region has 12 residues.

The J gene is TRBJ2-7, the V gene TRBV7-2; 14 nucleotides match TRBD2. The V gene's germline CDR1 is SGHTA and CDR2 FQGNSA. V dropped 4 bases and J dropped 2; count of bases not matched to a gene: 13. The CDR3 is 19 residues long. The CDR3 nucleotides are TGTGCCAGCAGCTGGAGAAGACTAGCGGGAGGGCCATGGCCCTACGAGCAGTACTTC. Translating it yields CASSWRRLAGGPWPYEQYF.

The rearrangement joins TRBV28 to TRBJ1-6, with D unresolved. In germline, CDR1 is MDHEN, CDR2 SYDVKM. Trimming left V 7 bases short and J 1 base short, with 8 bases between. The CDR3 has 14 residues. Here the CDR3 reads CASTPGSYNSPLHF. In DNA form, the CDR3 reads TGTGCCAGCACCCCAGGATCCTATAATTCACCCCTCCACTTT.

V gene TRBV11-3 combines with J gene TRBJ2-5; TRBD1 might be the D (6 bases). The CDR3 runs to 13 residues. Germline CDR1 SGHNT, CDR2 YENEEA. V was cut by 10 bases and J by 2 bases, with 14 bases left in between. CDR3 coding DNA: TGTGCCATCCCAAGGGGGATACAAGAGACCCAGTACTTC. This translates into CAIPRGIQETQYF.

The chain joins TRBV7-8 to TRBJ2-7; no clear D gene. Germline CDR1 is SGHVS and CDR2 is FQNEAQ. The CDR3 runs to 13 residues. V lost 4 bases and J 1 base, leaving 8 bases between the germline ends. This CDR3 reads CASSSFISYEQYF. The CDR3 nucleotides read TGTGCCAGCAGCTCGTTTATTTCCTACGAGCAGTACTTC.

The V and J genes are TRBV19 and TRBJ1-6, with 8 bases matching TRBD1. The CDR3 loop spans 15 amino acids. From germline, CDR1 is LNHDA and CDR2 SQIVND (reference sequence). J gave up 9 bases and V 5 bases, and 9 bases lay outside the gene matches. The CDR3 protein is CASSSLTGGGSPLHF. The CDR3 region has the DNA TGTGCCAGTAGTTCCCTCACAGGGGGAGGTTCACCCCTCCACTTT.

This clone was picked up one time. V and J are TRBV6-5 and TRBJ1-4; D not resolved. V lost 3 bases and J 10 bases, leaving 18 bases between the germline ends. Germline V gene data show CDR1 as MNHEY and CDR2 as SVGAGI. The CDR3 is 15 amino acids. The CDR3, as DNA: TGTGCCAGCAGTTATACTACCTGGGAGGGTCGAAAACTGTTTTTT. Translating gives CASSYTTWEGRKLFF.

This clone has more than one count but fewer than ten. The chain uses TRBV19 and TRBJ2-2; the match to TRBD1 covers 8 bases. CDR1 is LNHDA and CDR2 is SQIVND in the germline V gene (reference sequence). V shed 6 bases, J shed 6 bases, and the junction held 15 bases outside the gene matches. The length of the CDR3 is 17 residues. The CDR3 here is CASSTRPGQDYSGELFF. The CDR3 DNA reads TGTGCCAGTAGCACCCGACCGGGACAGGATTATTCCGGGGAGCTGTTTTTT.

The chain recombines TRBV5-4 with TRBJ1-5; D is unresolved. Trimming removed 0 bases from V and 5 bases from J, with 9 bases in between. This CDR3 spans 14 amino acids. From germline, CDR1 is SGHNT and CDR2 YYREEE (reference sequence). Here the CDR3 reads CASSLAGRDQPQHF. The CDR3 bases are TGTGCCAGCAGCTTGGCCGGGAGGGATCAGCCCCAGCATTTT. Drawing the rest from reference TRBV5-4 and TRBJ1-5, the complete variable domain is ETGVTQSPTHLIKTRGQQVTLRCSSQSGHNTVSWYQQALGQGPQFIFQYYREEENGRGNFPPRFSGLQFPNYSSELNVNALELDDSALYLCASSLAGRDQPQHFGDGTRLSIL.

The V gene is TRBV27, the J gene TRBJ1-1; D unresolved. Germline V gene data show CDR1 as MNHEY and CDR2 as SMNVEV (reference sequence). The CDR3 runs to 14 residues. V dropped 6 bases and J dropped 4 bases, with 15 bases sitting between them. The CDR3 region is CASRPRVGSTEAFF. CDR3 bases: TGTGCCAGCAGGCCGCGGGTTGGGAGCACTGAAGCTTTCTTT.

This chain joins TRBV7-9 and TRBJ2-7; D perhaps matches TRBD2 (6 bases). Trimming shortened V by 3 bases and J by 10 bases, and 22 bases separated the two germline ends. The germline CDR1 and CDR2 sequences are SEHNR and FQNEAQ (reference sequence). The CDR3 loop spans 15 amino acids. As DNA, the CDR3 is TGTGCCAGCAGCTTGGTCGTGGGGACTCGGTCATATCAGTACTTC. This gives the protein CASSLVVGTRSYQYF.

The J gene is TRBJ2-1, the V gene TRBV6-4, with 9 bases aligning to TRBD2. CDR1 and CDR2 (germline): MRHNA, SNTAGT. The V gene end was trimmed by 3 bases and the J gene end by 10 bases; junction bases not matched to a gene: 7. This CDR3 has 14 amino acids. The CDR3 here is CASSEIPGLAEQFF. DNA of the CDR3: TGTGCCAGCAGTGAAATACCGGGACTAGCAGAGCAGTTCTTC.

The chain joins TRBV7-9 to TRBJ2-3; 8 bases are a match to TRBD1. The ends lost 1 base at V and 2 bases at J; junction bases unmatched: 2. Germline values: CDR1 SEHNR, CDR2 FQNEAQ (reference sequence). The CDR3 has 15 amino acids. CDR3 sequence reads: CASSLEGQATDTQYF. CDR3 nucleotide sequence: TGTGCCAGCAGCTTAGAGGGACAGGCCACAGATACGCAGTATTTT.

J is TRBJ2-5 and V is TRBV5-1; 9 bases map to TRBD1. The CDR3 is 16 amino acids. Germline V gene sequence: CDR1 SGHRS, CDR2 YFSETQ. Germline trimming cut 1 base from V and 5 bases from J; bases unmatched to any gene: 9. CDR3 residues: CASSLQPQGAMETQYF. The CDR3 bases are TGCGCCAGCAGCTTGCAACCACAGGGGGCGATGGAGACCCAGTACTTC.

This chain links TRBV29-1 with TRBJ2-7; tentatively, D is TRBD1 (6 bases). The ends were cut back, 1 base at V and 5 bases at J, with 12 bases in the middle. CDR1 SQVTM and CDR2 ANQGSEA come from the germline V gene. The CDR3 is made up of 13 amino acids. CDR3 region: CSVEGDISHEQYF. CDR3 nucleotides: TGCAGCGTTGAAGGGGACATTTCCCACGAGCAGTACTTC.

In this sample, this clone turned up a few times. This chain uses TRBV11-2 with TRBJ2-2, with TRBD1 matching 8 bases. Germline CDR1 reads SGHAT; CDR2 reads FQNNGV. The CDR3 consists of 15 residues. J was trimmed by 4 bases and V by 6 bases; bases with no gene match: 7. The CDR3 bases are TGTGCCAGCAGTTTCCAGGGGGCAATCACCGGGGAGCTGTTTTTT. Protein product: CASSFQGAITGELFF.

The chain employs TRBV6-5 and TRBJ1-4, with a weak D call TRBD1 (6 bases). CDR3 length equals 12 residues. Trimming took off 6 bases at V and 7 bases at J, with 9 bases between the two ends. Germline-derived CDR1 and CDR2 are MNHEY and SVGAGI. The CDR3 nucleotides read TGTGCCAGCAGGGGGACAATTGAAAAACTGTTTTTT. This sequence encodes CASRGTIEKLFF.

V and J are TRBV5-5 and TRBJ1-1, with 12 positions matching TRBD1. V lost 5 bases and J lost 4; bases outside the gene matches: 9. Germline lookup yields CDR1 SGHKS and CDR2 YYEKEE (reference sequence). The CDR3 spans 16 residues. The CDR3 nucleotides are TGTGCCAGCAGTCCGGGACAGGGGGCGCCGGGCACTGAAGCTTTCTTT. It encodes CASSPGQGAPGTEAFF.

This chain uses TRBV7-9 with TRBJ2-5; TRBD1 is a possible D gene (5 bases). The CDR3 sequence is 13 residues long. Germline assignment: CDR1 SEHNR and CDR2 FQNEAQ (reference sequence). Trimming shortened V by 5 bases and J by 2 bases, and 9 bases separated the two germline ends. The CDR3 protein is CASSTDRQETQYF. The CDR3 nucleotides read TGTGCCAGCAGCACCGACAGACAAGAGACCCAGTACTTC.